A single sample gave rise to the 16 T cell receptor beta chains below, sequenced in a study of blood T cells in healthy people across ages. A sample-barcoded 5' primer and a J-beta primer mix were used in a second PCR of roughly 6 to 11 cycles. TCRdb re-analysed the 5' RACE reads in MiXCR, keeping a single row per CDR3 protein. Here the sample spans some 710,000 distinct CDR3 sequences, 35% to 60% being singletons. The sample was blood. These receptors originate from an elderly man in good health.

This clonotype was recorded a few times. The chain links TRBV20-1 to TRBJ1-6, with D possibly TRBD1 on 5 matching bases. The CDR3 is 17 residues long. Germline V gene lookup returns CDR1 DFQATT and CDR2 SNEGSKA (reference sequence). Trimming cost V 2 bases and J 3 bases, with 17 bases left between them. CDR3 sequence (DNA): TGCAGTGCTAGACCTAGGGGTGCAGTTGGCTATAATTCACCCCTCCACTTT. Amino acid sequence: CSARPRGAVGYNSPLHF.

The sample holds a few counts of this clonotype. The chain uses TRBV6-5 and TRBJ2-3; D may correspond to TRBD1 or TRBD2 (5 bases each). Germline V gene sequence: CDR1 MNHEY, CDR2 SVGAGI. CDR3 length equals 15 residues. V lost 4 bases and J 2 bases, leaving 13 bases between the germline ends. In DNA, the CDR3 is TGTGCCAGCAGTTTCTCAAGGGACCACACAGATACGCAGTATTTT. Amino acid sequence: CASSFSRDHTDTQYF.

This clonotype appeared many times. The rearrangement links TRBV7-6 to TRBJ2-3, with a tentative D call TRBD2 (6 bases). V lost 6 bases and J 1 base, leaving 14 bases between the germline ends. CDR1 SGHVS and CDR2 FNYEAQ come from the germline V gene. There are 15 residues in the CDR3. DNA for the CDR3: TGTGCCAGCAGTATCGGAGGGTCGGGCACAGATACGCAGTATTTT. Amino acids: CASSIGGSGTDTQYF.

This clonotype was observed a single time. This chain uses TRBV4-1 with TRBJ2-7, with a weak D call TRBD1 (6 bases). Germline V gives CDR1 MGHRA, CDR2 YSYEKL. The germline V and J ends were trimmed by 2 bases and 2 bases, with 10 bases remaining between them. The CDR3 is 14 amino acids. The CDR3 protein is CASSQQQGAYEQYF. CDR3 sequence (DNA): TGCGCCAGCAGCCAACAACAGGGTGCCTACGAGCAGTACTTC.

A remark on this clonotype: The junction differs from germline at one of its ends, possibly a read error. V usage is TRBV5-1 and J usage is TRBJ1-2; D is ambiguous. In germline, CDR1 is SGHRS, CDR2 YFSETQ. This CDR3 has 13 amino acids. The CDR3, as DNA: TGTGCCAGCAGCGATATCACTCAGGCGGCCAGCACCTTC. Its translation is CASSDITQAASTF.

This clonotype appeared a few times. The chain links TRBV28 to TRBJ2-1; 9 positions agree with TRBD2. The CDR3 has 13 amino acids. In germline, CDR1 is MDHEN, CDR2 SYDVKM. Losses at the gene ends were 7 bases for V and 5 bases for J; bases not matched to a gene: 3. The CDR3 protein is CASTGLANNEQFF. The DNA for the CDR3 is TGTGCCAGCACCGGACTAGCGAACAATGAGCAGTTCTTC.

This clonotype has just a few counts. This chain links TRBV20-1 with TRBJ1-1, with D maybe TRBD1 (6 bases). The germline V and J ends were trimmed by 0 bases and 3 bases, with 14 bases remaining between them. This CDR3 contains 15 residues. CDR1 and CDR2 from the germline V gene are DFQATT and SNEGSKA (reference sequence). CDR3 sequence reads: CSARDSGGRDTEAFF. Here the CDR3 DNA reads TGCAGTGCTAGAGATAGCGGGGGGCGCGACACTGAAGCTTTCTTT.

The table lists this clonotype with a few counts. The chain has TRBV4-2 and TRBJ2-1, with TRBD2 matching 12 bases. The CDR3 runs to 16 residues. Germline CDR1 and CDR2: LGHNA and YNFKEQ. V was pared by 0 bases and J by 8 bases, with 5 bases of the junction left unmatched. In nucleotides, the CDR3 is TGTGCCAGCAGCCAAGATCTACTAGCGGGAGGTGATGAGCAGTTCTTC. It yields the protein CASSQDLLAGGDEQFF.

V and J are TRBV7-3 and TRBJ2-3; D is unresolved. Per the germline V gene, CDR1 is SGHTA and CDR2 is FQGTGA. Trimming pared 3 bases from V and 5 bases from J, leaving 21 bases between. The CDR3 runs 17 residues. The CDR3 sequence is CASSFSIHGFEVDTQYF. The CDR3 DNA reads TGTGCCAGCAGCTTTTCGATCCATGGCTTCGAGGTAGATACGCAGTATTTT.

This clonotype appeared many times. The rearrangement joins TRBV3-1 to TRBJ2-3; no reliable D call. This CDR3 comprises 15 residues. Trimming stripped 1 base from V and 3 bases from J, with 11 bases between. Per the germline V gene, CDR1 is LGHDT and CDR2 is YNNKEL (reference sequence). The CDR3 DNA sequence: TGTGCCAGCAGCCAAGTCGCCGGAGTGACAGATACGCAGTATTTT. As protein: CASSQVAGVTDTQYF.

The chain recombines TRBV6-6 with TRBJ1-2; no clear D gene. Trimming removed 6 bases at V and 10 bases at J, with 6 bases between. There are 9 residues in the CDR3. Germline V gives CDR1 MNHNY, CDR2 SVGAGI (reference sequence). CDR3 nucleotide sequence: TGTGCCAGCAGACGGAACTACACCTTC. This codes for CASRRNYTF.

This clonotype was seen ten or more times. The chain recombines TRBV7-2 with TRBJ2-6, with 7 bases aligning to TRBD2. V lost 1 base to trimming and J lost 4 bases; unmatched junction nucleotides: 4. Germline assignment: CDR1 SGHTA and CDR2 FQGNSA. The CDR3 is made up of 16 amino acids. The CDR3 DNA reads as TGTGCCAGCAGCTTAGTTGCCGGGAGGGGGGCCAACGTCCTGACTTTC. Protein product: CASSLVAGRGANVLTF. Full variable domain (outside the CDR3, taken from reference TRBV7-2 and TRBJ2-6): GAGVSQSPSNKVTEKGKDVELRCDPISGHTALYWYRQSLGQGLEFLIYFQGNSAPDKSGLPSDRFSAERTGGSVSTLTIQRTQQEDSAVYLCASSLVAGRGANVLTFGAGSRLTVL.

The DNA for the CDR3 is TGCGCCAGCAGCCAGACGGTTAGCAATCAGCCCCAGCATTTT. Translated, it gives CASSQTVSNQPQHF. The V call is TRBV4-3, the J call TRBJ1-5; D is unresolved. The V end lost 3 bases, the J end lost 0 bases, and 6 bases lay between the germline ends. Looked up from germline, CDR1 is LGHNA and CDR2 is YSLEER. The CDR3 extends over 14 amino acids.

The sample holds many counts of this clonotype. This clone may be a read error of a much larger clone one base away. The V gene is TRBV2, the J gene TRBJ2-5, with TRBD2 matching over 14 bases. V lost 8 bases, J lost 11 bases, and 10 bases stayed unmatched. This CDR3 is built from 14 residues. Per germline, CDR1 SNHLY and CDR2 FYNNEI. CDR3 nucleotide sequence: TGTGCCAGCGAGGGACTAGCGGGAGTATATGAGCAGTACTTC. Encoded protein: CASEGLAGVYEQYF.

This clonotype was seen more than once but under ten times. The chain employs TRBV10-2 and TRBJ2-7, with TRBD2 matching over 13 bases. The V and J ends lost 6 bases and 6 bases, in that order; junction bases with no gene match: 8. From germline, CDR1 is WSHSY and CDR2 SAAADI. This CDR3 has 15 amino acids. CDR3 residues: CASRALAGGDFEQYF. The CDR3 nucleotides read TGCGCCAGCAGGGCACTAGCGGGAGGGGATTTCGAGCAGTACTTC.

The chain employs TRBV3-1 and TRBJ2-1; D is ambiguous. The CDR3 runs 16 residues. Germline V gives CDR1 LGHDT, CDR2 YNNKEL (reference sequence). V dropped 4 bases and J dropped 5 bases, with 18 bases sitting between them. The CDR3 DNA sequence: TGTGCCAGCAGCCCCCGAGGTAGGGTAGATCACAATGAGCAGTTCTTC. It codes for CASSPRGRVDHNEQFF.